Listed here are 32 T cell receptor beta chains from one sample, sequenced in a study of blood T cell repertoires in COVID-19 (dated by TCRdb to 2018 to 2020). Libraries were made using the immunoSEQ multiplex PCR assay. TCRdb re-hosts the immuneACCESS table, in-frame sequences only. Its copies lack some clones; in the studies checked, an unresolved V gene accounts for under half of them, and the cause for the rest is not known. The sample contains approximately 75,000 clones, around 83% of them found a single time. The leading ten clones occupy 5.5% to 8% of the sample. Sequenced input: peripheral blood. Source of these receptors: a man aged 25 to 45 with COVID-19, enrolled during active disease.

The chain joins TRBV19 to TRBJ1-1; D is uncertain. The V end was cut by 8 bases, the J end by 6 bases, with 10 bases between. CDR1 and CDR2 (germline): LNHDA, SQIVND (reference sequence). The CDR3 has 11 residues. The CDR3, as DNA: TGTGCCAGTGAGAACGGGGCTGAAGCTTTCTTT. Its protein is CASENGAEAFF. Complete variable domain (other parts from reference TRBV19 and TRBJ1-1): DGGITQSPKYLFRKEGQNVTLSCEQNLNHDAMYWYRQDPGQGLRLIYYSQIVNDFQKGDIAEGYSVSREKKESFPLTVTSAQKNPTAFYLCASENGAEAFFGQGTRLTVV.

The V and J genes are TRBV9 and TRBJ2-2; 15 nucleotides line up with TRBD2. This CDR3 contains 16 residues. Germline V gene sequence: CDR1 SGDLS, CDR2 YYNGEE. The J segment lost 10 bases and the V segment lost 0 bases, leaving 4 bases of the junction unmatched. In DNA, the CDR3 is TGTGCCAGCAGCGTAGGGACTAGCGGGAGGGCCGTGGAGCTGTTTTTT. Amino acid sequence: CASSVGTSGRAVELFF.

The V and J genes are TRBV28 and TRBJ1-5; 10 bases are a match to TRBD1. Per germline, CDR1 MDHEN and CDR2 SYDVKM. The CDR3 runs 18 residues. V trimming: 6 bases; J trimming: 2 bases; junction bases outside the gene matches: 13. The DNA of the CDR3 is TGTGCCAGCAGACGTAGTCCGGGACAGGGGACGCGCAATCAGCCCCAGCATTTT. Residues: CASRRSPGQGTRNQPQHF.

V and J are TRBV11-2 and TRBJ1-4; D uncertain. Germline values: CDR1 SGHAT, CDR2 FQNNGV. Trimming shortened V by 4 bases and J by 0 bases, and 15 bases separated the two germline ends. The CDR3 has 17 residues. The CDR3 sequence: CASSSIERGTTNEKLFF. Written as DNA, the CDR3 is TGTGCCAGCAGCTCTATCGAGCGGGGAACAACTAATGAAAAACTGTTTTTT.

The chain recombines TRBV28 with TRBJ2-5; 9 nucleotides match TRBD2. V was clipped by 8 bases and J by 1 base; unmatched bases: 8. CDR3 length: 15 amino acids. The germline V gene has CDR1 MDHEN and CDR2 SYDVKM. The chain's CDR3 is CASRRAGGGQETQYF. DNA for the CDR3: TGTGCCAGCCGTAGGGCGGGAGGGGGCCAAGAGACCCAGTACTTC.

The chain recombines TRBV6-1 with TRBJ2-7; maybe TRBD2 (6 bases). V was trimmed by 3 bases and J by 7 bases, leaving 19 bases between them. This CDR3 is built from 15 residues. Germline CDR1 is MNHNS and CDR2 is SASEGT. The CDR3 nucleotides read TGTGCCAGCAGTGAGATAGGAGGGAACGTGTGGGAGCAGTACTTC. This sequence encodes CASSEIGGNVWEQYF.

This clone was observed once. This chain links TRBV2 with TRBJ1-1; 8 positions agree with TRBD1. The V and J ends lost 2 bases and 3 bases, in that order; junction bases with no gene match: 8. The germline V gene has CDR1 SNHLY and CDR2 FYNNEI. The CDR3 has 16 amino acids. CDR3 sequence (DNA): TGTGCCAGCAGTGAATTGGCAGGGGGCGCCGACACTGAAGCTTTCTTT. It translates to CASSELAGGADTEAFF.

This chain connects TRBV4-1 to TRBJ1-1; TRBD1 might be the D (5 bases). The CDR3 has 15 residues. V shed 4 bases and J shed 1 base, with 13 bases lying between them. Germline CDR1 is MGHRA and CDR2 is YSYEKL. CDR3 sequence reads: CASSRNPTENTEAFF. CDR3 nucleotides: TGCGCCAGCAGCCGAAACCCGACAGAGAACACTGAAGCTTTCTTT.

This clone was found once. J is TRBJ2-7 and V is TRBV6-5; D is unclear. The CDR3 length is 11 residues. With 7 bases removed from V and 3 bases from J, the gap between germline ends came to 7 bases. Germline CDR1 reads MNHEY; CDR2 reads SVGAGI. CDR3 nucleotides: TGTGCCAGCACCATCAACTACGAGCAGTACTTC. Its protein is CASTINYEQYF.

V usage is TRBV5-4 and J usage is TRBJ1-5; tentatively, D is TRBD1 (5 bases). V was cut by 4 bases and J by 2 bases, with 10 bases left in between. Germline assignment: CDR1 SGHNT and CDR2 YYREEE (reference sequence). The CDR3 covers 14 residues. In DNA form, the CDR3 reads TGTGCCAGCAGCCCGGAGGGGCGCAATCAGCCCCAGCATTTT. Amino acid sequence: CASSPEGRNQPQHF.

This chain connects TRBV19 to TRBJ1-4, with 7 nucleotides matching TRBD1. Germline CDR1 LNHDA, CDR2 SQIVND (reference sequence). This CDR3 is 15 amino acids long. After removal of 5 bases from V and 0 bases from J, the junction contained 3 bases not matched to a gene. As DNA, the CDR3 is TGTGCCAGTAGTGTTACAGGGGCAACTAATGAAAAACTGTTTTTT. It specifies CASSVTGATNEKLFF.

The genes are TRBV5-1 and TRBJ1-2; D is unresolved. V lost 0 bases to trimming and J lost 4 bases, with 16 bases between them. The CDR3 sequence is 16 residues long. CDR1 and CDR2 from the germline V gene are SGHRS and YFSETQ. CDR3 sequence: CASSLALGGLSYGYTF. The CDR3 DNA sequence: TGCGCCAGCAGCTTGGCCCTAGGAGGGCTGAGCTATGGCTACACCTTC.

This clone is a singleton in its sample. The genes are TRBV29-1 and TRBJ2-7; D may be TRBD1 (9 bases). Germline CDR1 reads SQVTM; CDR2 reads ANQGSEA. The V end lost 7 bases, the J end lost 6 bases, and 22 bases lay between the germline ends. The CDR3 is 14 residues long. The chain's CDR3 is CSASGGTGTSEQYF. The CDR3 nucleotides are TGCAGCGCATCGGGGGGGACAGGGACGTCCGAGCAGTACTTC.

This clone was counted only a few times. This chain uses TRBV5-6 with TRBJ1-5, with TRBD1 matching 8 bases. The CDR3 runs to 16 residues. The germline gives CDR1 SGHDT, CDR2 YYEEEE. V was pared by 4 bases and J by 0 bases, with 6 bases of the junction left unmatched. Written as DNA, the CDR3 is TGTGCCAGCAGCGATGGGACAGGTGGTAGCAATCAGCCCCAGCATTTT. Translated, it gives CASSDGTGGSNQPQHF. Variable domain in full (rest from reference TRBV5-6 and TRBJ1-5): DAGVTQSPTHLIKTRGQQVTLRCSPKSGHDTVSWYQQALGQGPQFIFQYYEEEERQRGNFPDRFSGHQFPNYSSELNVNALLLGDSALYLCASSDGTGGSNQPQHFGDGTRLSIL.

The chain couples TRBV27 to TRBJ1-1; 9 bases match TRBD1. J gave up 0 bases and V 7 bases, and 9 bases lay outside the gene matches. Germline V gene data show CDR1 as MNHEY and CDR2 as SMNVEV (reference sequence). This CDR3 spans 16 amino acids. The CDR3 coding sequence is TGTGCCAGCACGGGGACAGGGACTGACTTGAACACTGAAGCTTTCTTT. The encoded protein is CASTGTGTDLNTEAFF.

The CDR3 sequence: CASSSTEPSSYNEQFF. Here the CDR3 DNA reads TGTGCCAGCAGTTCGACAGAGCCTTCGTCCTACAATGAGCAGTTCTTC. This chain uses TRBV28 with TRBJ2-1, with D possibly TRBD1 on 5 matching bases. The germline V gene has CDR1 MDHEN and CDR2 SYDVKM. The V end was cut by 4 bases, the J end by 1 base, with 14 bases between. This CDR3 has 16 residues.

This clone occurred once. V usage is TRBV9 and J usage is TRBJ2-7, with D maybe TRBD1 (6 bases). This CDR3 region has 18 residues. V lost 0 bases and J lost 1, with 20 bases in between. CDR1 is SGDLS and CDR2 is YYNGEE in the germline V gene. CDR3 sequence: CASSVGPRGGGTSYEQYF. DNA of the CDR3: TGTGCCAGCAGCGTAGGCCCTCGTGGGGGCGGTACTTCCTACGAGCAGTACTTC.

This clone has just a few counts. This rearrangement joins TRBV28 to TRBJ1-1; D gene unclear. The germline CDR1 and CDR2 sequences are MDHEN and SYDVKM. Deletions cut 6 bases from V and 5 bases from J, with 7 bases between. The CDR3 extends over 11 amino acids. The CDR3 region is CASSRSTEAFF. The DNA for the CDR3 is TGTGCCAGCAGCCGGAGTACTGAAGCTTTCTTT.

The rearrangement joins TRBV11-3 to TRBJ2-5, with a weak D call TRBD1 (5 bases). Trimming pared 6 bases from V and 5 bases from J, leaving 13 bases between. Germline V gene sequence: CDR1 SGHNT, CDR2 YENEEA. The length of the CDR3 is 13 residues. The DNA for the CDR3 is TGTGCCAGCAGTCCTACACAGGACGAGACCCAGTACTTC. This gives the protein CASSPTQDETQYF.

The V gene is TRBV29-1, the J gene TRBJ2-3, with 7 positions matching TRBD1. The CDR3 spans 13 residues. The trim removed 5 bases at V and 1 base at J, leaving 3 bases unmatched. Per germline, CDR1 SQVTM and CDR2 ANQGSEA. The CDR3 is CSVSQGGTDTQYF. The CDR3 DNA reads as TGCAGCGTTAGTCAGGGGGGCACAGATACGCAGTATTTT.

The rearrangement uses TRBV6-5 and TRBJ1-4, with 9 bases fitting TRBD1. The J segment lost 7 bases and the V segment lost 2 bases, leaving 8 bases of the junction unmatched. The CDR3 is 16 amino acids. Per germline, CDR1 MNHEY and CDR2 SVGAGI. The CDR3: CASSYRSGTGLEKLFF. The CDR3 DNA is TGTGCCAGCAGTTACCGATCCGGGACAGGGCTTGAAAAACTGTTTTTT.

This clone was seen a few times. The chain has TRBV7-6 and TRBJ2-5, with 7 bases that match TRBD1. The CDR3 is 16 amino acids. V was pared by 5 bases and J by 4 bases, with 13 bases of the junction left unmatched. The germline V gene encodes CDR1 SGHVS and CDR2 FNYEAQ. In DNA form, the CDR3 reads TGTGCCAGCAGCGACTCCGACAGGGAAGTATTAGAGACCCAGTACTTC. It translates to CASSDSDREVLETQYF.

This rearrangement joins TRBV19 to TRBJ1-2; perhaps TRBD1 as D (6 bases). This CDR3 spans 13 amino acids. The germline gives CDR1 LNHDA, CDR2 SQIVND (reference sequence). V was clipped by 3 bases and J by 3 bases, with 8 bases between them. The CDR3 bases are TGTGCCAGTAGTATGAACAGGGACTATGGCTACACCTTC. Its protein is CASSMNRDYGYTF.

This clone was recorded once. This sequence joins TRBV20-1 and TRBJ2-5; 14 bases align to TRBD2. J gave up 2 bases and V 3 bases, and 2 bases lay outside the gene matches. The CDR3 contains 15 residues. CDR1 and CDR2 from the germline V gene are DFQATT and SNEGSKA (reference sequence). The CDR3 reads CSASGTSGSQETQYF. CDR3 bases: TGCAGTGCTAGTGGGACTAGCGGGAGTCAAGAGACCCAGTACTTC.

The chain carries TRBV28 and TRBJ1-2, with 7 positions matching TRBD1. Germline V gives CDR1 MDHEN, CDR2 SYDVKM. This CDR3 region has 13 residues. V gave up 8 bases and J gave up 7 bases; unmatched junction bases: 10. Here the CDR3 reads CASGGGRQGGYTF. Here the CDR3 DNA reads TGTGCCAGCGGCGGCGGAAGACAGGGTGGCTACACCTTC.

V usage is TRBV30 and J usage is TRBJ2-7; D may be TRBD1 (5 bases). The germline gives CDR1 GTSNPN, CDR2 SVGIG (reference sequence). CDR3 size: 13 residues. V gave up 5 bases and J gave up 4 bases, with 15 bases separating them. In DNA form, the CDR3 reads TGTGCCTGGTCGGACATTGGCAAGTACGAGCAGTACTTC. Encoded protein: CAWSDIGKYEQYF.

This chain links TRBV11-2 with TRBJ2-5; the match to TRBD2 covers 12 bases. Germline CDR1 SGHAT, CDR2 FQNNGV. The junction had 6 bases not matched to a gene; V was cut back by 4 bases and J by 3 bases. This CDR3 is 16 amino acids long. Here the CDR3 DNA reads TGTGCCAGCAGCTGGGGACTAGCGGGCGGCAAAGAGACCCAGTACTTC. Translating it yields CASSWGLAGGKETQYF.

J is TRBJ1-1 and V is TRBV29-1; 7 bases align to TRBD1. In germline, CDR1 is SQVTM, CDR2 ANQGSEA. With V trimmed by 5 bases and J by 4 bases, 7 bases remained unmatched. The CDR3 covers 13 residues. Here the CDR3 reads CSVRRDRATEAFF. The DNA of the CDR3 is TGCAGCGTTCGCCGGGACAGAGCCACTGAAGCTTTCTTT.

The chain has TRBV18 and TRBJ2-7; the D gene is possibly TRBD2 (6 bases). The V end was cut by 2 bases, the J end by 5 bases, with 22 bases between. This CDR3 is 17 amino acids long. CDR1 and CDR2 from the germline V gene are KGHSH and LQKENI. The DNA of the CDR3 is TGTGCCAGCTCACCATTCCGCTGGGACTCTGGGCGGAACGAGCAGTACTTC. This sequence encodes CASSPFRWDSGRNEQYF.

The V gene is TRBV20-1, the J gene TRBJ1-2, with D possibly being TRBD1 (5 bases). The CDR3 sequence is 11 residues long. CDR1 is DFQATT, CDR2 SNEGSKA, per germline (reference sequence). Trimming removed 3 bases at V and 6 bases at J, with 8 bases between. CDR3 DNA: TGCAGTGCTAGTTGGGGGGATGGCTACACCTTC. Encoded protein: CSASWGDGYTF.

V usage is TRBV6-5 and J usage is TRBJ1-1, with TRBD1 as a possible D gene (5 bases). Germline CDR1 MNHEY, CDR2 SVGAGI. The CDR3 consists of 14 residues. The V gene lost 6 bases and the J gene lost 0 bases, with 11 bases spanning the gap. The CDR3 region is CASSQRQLNTEAFF. The CDR3 DNA reads TGTGCCAGCAGCCAACGACAGCTGAACACTGAAGCTTTCTTT.

The sample holds a few counts of this clone. V and J are TRBV29-1 and TRBJ1-3, with D maybe TRBD1 (5 bases). Germline CDR1 reads SQVTM; CDR2 reads ANQGSEA. CDR3 length: 13 amino acids. V lost 7 bases to trimming and J lost 9 bases, with 19 bases between them. For the CDR3, the DNA is TGCAGCGCTGGGACGCGGGGTGGGGGCACCATATATTTT. This codes for CSAGTRGGGTIYF.